This TCR beta chain was identified in a study of cytomegalovirus exposure and HLA in healthy donors (dated by TCRdb to the late 2010s). About the study as a whole: An earlier analysis of a few hundred of the donors reported over 250 Gb of sequence data and 95 million to 140 million unique TCR beta sequences obtained from about 179 million T cells. Rather than drawing on any new phenotypic data, the later analysis identified candidate immune exposures from TCR beta sequences and the way those sequences occurred across donors. Both class I and class II loci were covered by HLA typing, at four-digit resolution. High-throughput TCR immunosequencing, statistical association of individual TCRs with disease status, and machine learning were combined to predict cytomegalovirus infection status. Several DR-DQ haplotypes were handled as single units for association and clustering because linkage in the cohort was strong. Donor age, sex, ethnicity and CMV serostatus were compiled together with the repertoire data. An early release that covered about 600 HLA-typed donors contained around 330 gigabases of sequencing data and some 87 million unique TCR sequences. Besides the first cohort of about 730 subjects, a separate validation cohort made up of roughly 130 different subjects was used. To study patterns of TCR occurrence, a later analysis re-analyzed previously published TCR beta repertoires from 500 to 850 donors and added high-resolution HLA genotyping. Of the roughly 390 genotyped donors, 81% were placed in the genetic ancestry cluster associated with self-reported Caucasian donors. The number of typed donors differed by locus: roughly 629-640 for A, B, C, DRB1 and DQB1; approximately 530 for DQA1; 606 for DPA1; and about 470 for DPB1. The study profiled the T cell repertoires of hundreds of subjects by immunosequencing and related them to cytomegalovirus serostatus. Every discovery cohort repertoire had been produced on one sequencing platform. An earlier analysis of 587 of the donors used high-throughput TCR beta sequencing to judge whether each TCR beta V gene segment behaved as functional or pseudogenic. The study aimed to test whether signatures of past pathogen exposure could be identified by cataloging public T cell receptors. A later genetic analysis used genome-wide SNP genotypes for about 65% of the 666 donors, treating that subset as a discovery cohort. On average, 235,054 unique TCR beta nucleotide sequences were sequenced per donor among a few hundred genotyped donors of the cohort, with about 19% of those sequences being non-productive.

This clone has a handful of counts. The target of this receptor is not known. Base qualities were left out, and no much larger clone turns up one base away. Receptor amplification or capture employed the immunoSEQ multiplex PCR assay. For the multiplex PCR, a mixture combining 60 forward primers for TCR Vbeta segments and 13 reverse primers for TCR Jbeta segments was used. The CDR3 region of rearranged TCR beta genes was amplified from genomic DNA with a multiplex PCR assay. On the Illumina HiSeq System, the amplified TCR beta libraries were sequenced as 87-base-pair reads. Per the source publication's procedure: A later analysis counted some 74 million unique TCR beta chains across the 700 or so repertoires, and about 10 million of these chains were shared by at least two donors. To remove PCR and sequencing errors, raw reads were error-corrected and collapsed into unique sequences using a nearest-neighbor algorithm that merged closely related sequences. V, D and J gene segments were assigned by aligning CDR3 sequences to IMGT reference sequences. For a sequence to be retained, a match of at least six nucleotides was required to both a V gene segment and a J gene segment. A rearrangement counted as productive if the CDR3 had no stop codons and remained in frame with V and J, and every other rearrangement counted as non-productive. Following IMGT convention, CDR3 was defined as the stretch from the second conserved V-encoded cysteine up to the conserved J-encoded phenylalanine. In an earlier analysis of more than 550 of the donors, sequences lacking an unambiguous match to a single V gene segment were excluded. An earlier analysis of just under 600 of the donors called V segments functional above 56.7% productive rearrangements and segregating when the between-donor standard deviation exceeded 5%. To diagnose cytomegalovirus status from the catalog of TCR beta chain sequences, a statistical classification framework was built. A later analysis assigned V and J genes by comparing TCR nucleotide sequences with IMGT/GENE-DB human TR gene sequences. A later analysis assigned CDR3 sequences and most-parsimonious VDJ recombination scenarios with the TCRdist pipeline. A later analysis defined each TCR beta chain by its CDR3 amino acid sequence plus V-gene family, and excluded reads lacking a unique V-gene family. A later analysis removed 450 to 600 highly shared, low-generation-probability nucleotide sequences to deal with suspected cross-contamination and a sequencing artifact. In a later analysis, a clonal expansion index for each public chain was calculated from normalized within-repertoire ranks of inferred template counts. In a later analysis, generation probabilities were computed using a VDJ recombination model fitted to out-of-frame rearrangements, and the results were checked against IGoR. In a later analysis, hypergeometric tests were used to score TCR-TCR, TCR-HLA and TCR-CMV co-occurrence, with a repertoire-size bias correction applied to TCR pairs. False discovery rates were estimated in a later analysis by permuting HLA or CMV assignments 20 times. A later analysis grouped co-occurring TCRs with DBSCAN, adding TCRdist sequence similarity when clustering within HLA-allele-positive subsets. Repertoires with fewer than 30,000 or more than 120,000 public chains, plus five repertoires with anomalous nucleotide sharing, were excluded from co-occurrence clustering. This immuneACCESS table, as held by TCRdb, lists in-frame sequences with V and J called but not all clones. Of the missing ones, under half trace to an unresolved V gene in checked studies; the others have no known cause. V, J and clone size reflect that table, while D and trimming were determined from the DNA. Counted in this sample were roughly 100,000 clones; roughly 9.1% of them appeared once. The ten largest clones represent approximately 6.1% of the sample.

From V the trimming removes 6 bases and from J it removes 2 bases, while the gene matches leave 12 bases of the junction unaccounted for. According to the germline V gene (reference sequence), CDR1 reads LNHDA and CDR2 reads SQIVND. Including the terminal cysteine and phenylalanine, the CDR3 comprises 17 residues. Solely the CDR3 DNA is kept, with 51 bases framed from the first base. In total, roughly 670 healthy bone marrow donors made up the cohort. At the time of sampling, every cohort member was nominally healthy, though immune exposures that went unrecorded were likely present. The donor tested CMV seropositive, placing the donor among the approximately 290 seropositive members of the cohort. A peripheral blood sample was provided by each donor, and peripheral blood mononuclear cells were used for TCR beta sequencing. The Qiagen DNeasy Blood Extraction Kit was used to extract genomic DNA from the blood cell samples.

Beyond this particular receptor, the publication reports: In a later analysis, HLA-associated TCR beta chains were found to be more clonally expanded and to have lower generation probabilities than equally common non-associated chains. Several of the top co-occurrence clusters appeared to be linked to parvovirus B19, influenza, CMV and Epstein-Barr virus, according to a later analysis. In an earlier analysis of 587 of the donors, most TCR beta V segments were observed in productive rearrangements about 87% or about 30% of the time, broadly matching IMGT annotations. A later analysis associated approximately 17,000 TCR beta sequences with specific HLA alleles at a false discovery rate of 0.05. While some public TCRs were present in many individuals, most TCR sequences turned up only very rarely across donors. When HLA alleles, especially DR and DQ, strongly co-occurred, attributing TCR associations to individual alleles was difficult. In a later analysis, most CMV-associated TCR beta chains were found to appear HLA-restricted, with HLA associations seemingly driven largely by CMV exposure. The authors suggested that the approach could potentially be extended to other disease states and immunological phenotypes. A total of some 180 TCR beta chains were listed by the study as associated with cytomegalovirus. A further reported finding was that TCR beta sequences accurately predicted the HLA-A and HLA-B alleles for most subjects in the first cohort. This cohort had only TCR beta chains sequenced, and the lack of alpha or paired-chain data limited which features could be detected. Immune exposure information for the cohort was limited to CMV serostatus. According to a later genetic analysis, donors in an Asian-associated ancestry cluster had fewer N-insertions in productive TCRs than the roughly 670-donor mean. The earlier analysis of around 600 of the donors excluded 15 to 20 rarely observed V segments, including chromosome 9 orphons, because counts were too low. An association between a missense DCLRE1C variant and V-gene and J-gene trimming of TCR beta chains was found in a later genetic analysis and replicated in an independent cohort. Presence/absence analyses assumed roughly uniform sequencing depth across donors, an assumption that may not hold. Because HLA typing was unavailable for some donors at each locus, only the typed subset was used in association tests. Correlated functional status among segregating V segments might be attributable to linkage disequilibrium, but an unknown experimental factor could not be ruled out. A later analysis found that TCR association rates varied across HLA loci, with DRB1 alleles showing the most associated TCRs and HLA-C alleles the fewest. Because the 87-base-pair reads could not distinguish some IMGT-functional V segments, including TRBV6-2 and TRBV6-3, those segments were excluded. In vitro tests confirmed that a few of the cytomegalovirus-associated TCR beta chains recognize cytomegalovirus antigens. A cluster of highly shared sequence variants was judged likely to represent a technical artifact of the sequencing pipeline. In both the original and validation cohorts, the classifier was reported to diagnose cytomegalovirus status with high specificity and sensitivity.

The rearranged chain carries TRBV19 and TRBJ2-3; 9 nucleotides in the junction match TRBD1. The sample taken for sequencing was PBMCs. The clonotype was recovered from a middle-aged man in good health and CMV-seropositive. The CDR3 protein is CASRHLPGQGFTDTQYF. The sequence in DNA is TGTGCCAGTAGACACCTTCCGGGACAGGGCTTCACAGATACGCAGTATTTT.